This TCR beta chain was found in a study of T-cell memory formation after mild COVID-19. General observations from the study: There were some responding clones in pre-infection memory, which suggested that cross-reactive memory had joined.

TCRdb re-called the 5' RACE reads with MiXCR, one entry per CDR3 protein. The sample has under 700,000 distinct CDR3 sequences, just over 20% seen once. This clonotype was counted a few times. Its antigen remains unidentified. Trimming removed 3 bases at V and 5 bases at J, with 17 bases between. Germline CDR1 and CDR2: LGHNA and YSLEER. The CDR3 consists of 16 residues. The chain couples TRBV4-3 to TRBJ2-1, with D perhaps being TRBD1 or TRBD2 (5 bases each). The sequence came from an adult woman who had mild COVID-19 (a few samples of this study predate the infection). Cell type and time point are not known. Sequences were obtained from PBMCs or a T cell subset sorted from them (not recorded which). The CDR3 coding sequence is TGCGCCAGCAGCCAGTGGTCCCGGGACGGCCACAATGAGCAGTTCTTC. The encoded protein is CASSQWSRDGHNEQFF.